The 10 T cell receptor beta chains below were found in one sample sequenced in a study of shared clonotypes between healthy human individuals (dated by TCRdb to about 2020). The protocol used for the library was the immunoSEQ multiplex PCR assay. TCRdb provides this immuneACCESS table in a form limited to in-frame rearrangements. Some clones are lacking; in checked studies, under half of them reflect an unresolved V gene, and why the rest are absent is not known. This sample is represented by 2 million to 3 million clones; 90% to 95% of them were singletons. The top ten constitute roughly 0.36% of the sample. The sequencing sample was made of naive CD4+ T cells from PBMCs. Interpreted using the paper, the cell subset or site label stands for: CD45RA+ positively selected. These receptors all stem from a man younger than 30 in good health. Some clones in this sample may be carry-over from other donors' samples.

The genes are TRBV18 and TRBJ1-5, with 10 nucleotides matching TRBD1. CDR3 size: 14 residues. Looked up from germline, CDR1 is KGHSH and CDR2 is LQKENI. After removal of 3 bases from V and 10 bases from J, the junction contained 6 bases not matched to a gene. The CDR3 coding sequence is TGTGCCAGCTCACCCGGACAGGGGGATTCTCCCCAGCATTTT. The encoded protein is CASSPGQGDSPQHF.

There are a few counts of this clone. The chain has TRBV19 and TRBJ1-4; TRBD1 aligns across 12 bases. This CDR3 is 16 amino acids long. Germline V lookup: CDR1 LNHDA, CDR2 SQIVND (reference sequence). V shed 5 bases and J 8 bases; nucleotides not matched to a gene: 9. For the CDR3, the DNA is TGTGCCAGTAGTTCCAGGGGACAGGGGGCACGAGAAAAACTGTTTTTT. Translation gives CASSSRGQGAREKLFF.

This chain connects TRBV5-6 to TRBJ1-2, with a weak D call TRBD1 (6 bases). V dropped 4 bases and J dropped 6 bases, with 13 bases sitting between them. The germline V gene encodes CDR1 SGHDT and CDR2 YYEEEE. The CDR3 totals 13 residues. CDR3 nucleotide sequence: TGTGCCAGCAGCGATAAAAGGGGGGATGGCTACACCTTC. Amino acids: CASSDKRGDGYTF.

The chain links TRBV28 to TRBJ1-1, with D maybe TRBD1 (5 bases). V was trimmed by 5 bases and J by 0 bases, leaving 16 bases between them. Germline V gene sequence: CDR1 MDHEN, CDR2 SYDVKM. The CDR3 loop spans 16 amino acids. CDR3 sequence (DNA): TGTGCCAGCAGTCCTCGACAGTTAGGCATGAACACTGAAGCTTTCTTT. Its translation is CASSPRQLGMNTEAFF.

The chain joins TRBV18 to TRBJ1-4, with TRBD1 matching 7 bases. Germline-derived CDR1 and CDR2 are KGHSH and LQKENI. Germline trimming cut 3 bases from V and 7 bases from J; bases unmatched to any gene: 11. CDR3 length equals 16 residues. CDR3 in DNA: TGTGCCAGCTCACCGTCCCAGGGGGGGGCTGGTGAAAAACTGTTTTTT. Protein product: CASSPSQGGAGEKLFF.

The chain combines TRBV28 with TRBJ2-6; 8 bases map to TRBD1. Germline CDR1 reads MDHEN; CDR2 reads SYDVKM. V lost 5 bases, J lost 5 bases, and 8 bases stayed unmatched. The CDR3 length is 16 residues. The chain's CDR3 is CASSILDRARANVLTF. In nucleotides, the CDR3 is TGTGCCAGCAGTATCCTGGACAGGGCTAGGGCCAACGTCCTGACTTTC.

V usage is TRBV25-1 and J usage is TRBJ2-5; D is unclear. The CDR3 has 14 amino acids. Germline loops: CDR1 MGHDK, CDR2 SYGVNS. Trimming cost V 1 base and J 6 bases, with 12 bases left between them. CDR3 bases: TGTGCCAGCAGTGAATTGGGCAGGTGGAAGACCCAGTACTTC. Translation: CASSELGRWKTQYF.

As to this clone: Other nucleotide sequences from this sample produce the same CDR3. The chain uses TRBV6-5 and TRBJ1-1; possible D gene TRBD1, 5 bases. This CDR3 is built from 13 residues. CDR1 and CDR2 from the germline V gene are MNHEY and SVGAGI. With 4 bases removed from V and 1 base from J, the gap between germline ends came to 7 bases. The CDR3 DNA reads TGTGCCAGCAGTTTTGGGGGGAACACTGAAGCTTTCTTT. This translates into CASSFGGNTEAFF.

V gene TRBV15 combines with J gene TRBJ2-2; D may be TRBD1 (6 bases). The V and J ends lost 1 base and 4 bases respectively, with 19 bases between them. Germline assignment: CDR1 LNHNV and CDR2 YYDKDF (reference sequence). CDR3 length: 18 amino acids. This CDR3 is CATSRAARDTLFTGELFF. The CDR3 DNA reads TGTGCCACCAGCAGAGCAGCCCGGGACACACTCTTCACCGGGGAGCTGTTTTTT. The full variable domain, in which reference TRBV15 and TRBJ2-2 provide the parts outside the CDR3, is DAMVIQNPRYQVTQFGKPVTLSCSQTLNHNVMYWYQQKSSQAPKLLFHYYDKDFNNEADTPDNFQSRRPNTSFCFLDIRSPGLGDTAMYLCATSRAARDTLFTGELFFGEGSRLTVL.

This clone was found once. The same CDR3 can be traced to other DNA sequences in this sample. The rearrangement uses TRBV28 and TRBJ2-7, with a weak D call TRBD2 (5 bases). The CDR3 sequence is 14 residues long. Per germline, CDR1 MDHEN and CDR2 SYDVKM. Trimming took 6 bases from V and 0 from J, leaving 12 bases between them. CDR3 DNA sequence: TGTGCCAGCAGCCCCGCGGGTTCCTCCTACGAGCAGTACTTC. Its protein is CASSPAGSSYEQYF.